The rows below give T cell receptor beta chains drawn from one sample of a study of blood T cell repertoires in COVID-19. The repertoire was sequenced with immunoSEQ multiplex PCR; TCRdb's copy has only in-frame clones and lacks some. The sample yields around 64,000 clones, 91% seen once. The sample taken for sequencing was peripheral blood. These receptors all stem from a human donor in a cohort sampled during active COVID-19. Both conserved end residues are part of each CDR3. A D gene is named only where the DNA matches it firmly. Expanded clones get a size class; other rows say once, few or many, or leave the size out.

>TRBJ2-7|TRBV27|.|.
CASSRKGAYEQYF
TGTGCCAGCAGTAGGAAAGGGGCCTACGAGCAGTACTTC
>TRBJ2-1|TRBV11-2|.|.
CASSLERSGNEQFF
TGTGCCAGCAGCTTAGAAAGGAGCGGGAATGAGCAGTTCTTC
>TRBJ2-3|TRBV11-2|TRBD2|.
CASSLAARGGRDTQYF
TGTGCCAGCAGCTTAGCGGCGCGGGGGGGCCGAGATACGCAGTATTTT
>TRBJ1-2|TRBV28|.|.
CASSSPTGSKYGYTF
TGTGCCAGCAGTTCACCCACAGGGTCTAAATATGGCTACACCTTC
>TRBJ1-5|TRBV5-1|TRBD1|.
CASSLGGQGANQPQHF
TGCGCCAGCAGCTTGGGGGGACAGGGGGCTAATCAGCCCCAGCATTTT
>TRBJ1-2|TRBV5-1|.|.
CASSLDGVGDGYTF
TGCGCCAGCAGCTTGGATGGGGTAGGGGATGGCTACACCTTC
>TRBJ1-2|TRBV19|TRBD1|.
CASRPGTAYGYTF
TGTGCCAGTAGACCCGGGACAGCTTATGGCTACACCTTC
>TRBJ1-2|TRBV30|TRBD1|.
CAWSVGGHRTNYGYTF
TGTGCCTGGAGTGTAGGGGGCCACCGGACTAACTATGGCTACACCTTC
>TRBJ1-2|TRBV7-2|.|.
CASSLQGYGYTF
TGTGCCAGCAGCTTACAGGGGTATGGCTACACCTTC
>TRBJ1-5|TRBV4-1|.|few
CASSQGDTDNQPQHF
TGCGCCAGCAGCCAAGGGGACACCGACAATCAGCCCCAGCATTTT
>TRBJ1-1|TRBV10-3|.|.
CAISERGHVYRQQNTEAFF
TGTGCCATCAGTGAGCGCGGTCACGTTTACAGACAGCAGAACACTGAAGCTTTCTTT
>TRBJ2-7|TRBV18|.|.
CASSPPARGSNEQYF
TGTGCCAGCTCACCACCGGCTCGGGGGTCCAACGAGCAGTACTTC
>TRBJ2-5|TRBV7-9|TRBD2|.
CASSPGTRGPSGSSKTQYF
TGTGCCAGCAGCCCCGGGACTAGAGGACCGTCCGGATCTTCAAAGACCCAGTACTTC
>TRBJ2-7|TRBV4-1|TRBD2|few
CASSPGTSGSGLYEQYF
TGCGCCAGCAGCCCCGGGACTAGCGGGAGTGGCCTCTACGAGCAGTACTTC
>TRBJ1-1|TRBV18|.|.
CASSPPVSGYTEAFF
TGTGCCAGCTCGCCTCCGGTGTCAGGGTACACTGAAGCTTTCTTT
>TRBJ2-7|TRBV5-1|TRBD1|.
CASRTGTGAYEQYF
TGCGCCAGCAGAACCGGGACAGGGGCCTACGAGCAGTACTTC
>TRBJ1-1|TRBV18|.|.
CASSPLTLNTEAFF
TGTGCCAGCTCACCACTAACACTGAACACTGAAGCTTTCTTT
>TRBJ2-7|TRBV28|.|.
CASSPSDTIYEQYF
TGTGCCAGCAGTCCCTCGGACACTATCTACGAGCAGTACTTC
>TRBJ2-1|TRBV27|TRBD1|.
CASTRRTGHNEQFF
TGTGCCAGCACCAGACGGACAGGACACAATGAGCAGTTCTTC
>TRBJ2-5|TRBV5-6|.|.
CASSHRDSEETQYF
TGTGCCAGCAGCCACCGGGACTCCGAAGAGACCCAGTACTTC
>TRBJ1-3|TRBV11-2|.|.
CASTPSGTSISGNTIYF
TGTGCCAGCACCCCCTCCGGGACATCGATCTCTGGAAACACCATATATTTT
>TRBJ2-1|TRBV29-1|.|.
CSTETGPYNEQFF
TGCAGCACCGAGACAGGCCCATACAATGAGCAGTTCTTC
>TRBJ2-2|TRBV14|.|.
CASSTQTLLTNTGELFF
TGTGCCAGCAGCACCCAGACACTTCTAACGAACACCGGGGAGCTGTTTTTT
>TRBJ1-2|TRBV7-3|TRBD1|.
CASSLEGTGAYGYTF
TGTGCCAGCAGCTTAGAAGGGACAGGGGCCTATGGCTACACCTTC
>TRBJ2-2|TRBV19|.|.
CASSITQGRTGELFF
TGTGCCAGTAGTATAACCCAGGGAAGAACCGGGGAGCTGTTTTTT